This T cell receptor (beta chain) comes out of a study of blood T cell repertoires in COVID-19. Study-level background: Spain, Italy and the United States supplied samples that represented acute and convalescent COVID-19. Nucleic acid was either cDNA or gDNA, and it came from T cells, B-cell-depleted T cells, or PBMCs.

The data were produced by immunoSEQ multiplex PCR, yet TCRdb's version contains in-frame clones alone and is incomplete. This table holds some 200,000 clones, 70% to 90% found once. The J segment lost 5 bases and the V segment lost 6 bases, leaving 8 bases of the junction unmatched. From germline, CDR1 is LNHDA and CDR2 SQIVND (reference sequence). This CDR3 has 15 residues. This receptor was obtained from a man aged 50 to 59 who had recovered from COVID-19. The sample taken for sequencing was peripheral blood. The chain links TRBV19 to TRBJ2-7; TRBD2 aligns across 12 bases. The CDR3 sequence is CASSNGLAGLNEQYF. The CDR3, as DNA: TGTGCCAGTAGCAACGGACTAGCGGGATTAAACGAGCAGTACTTC.